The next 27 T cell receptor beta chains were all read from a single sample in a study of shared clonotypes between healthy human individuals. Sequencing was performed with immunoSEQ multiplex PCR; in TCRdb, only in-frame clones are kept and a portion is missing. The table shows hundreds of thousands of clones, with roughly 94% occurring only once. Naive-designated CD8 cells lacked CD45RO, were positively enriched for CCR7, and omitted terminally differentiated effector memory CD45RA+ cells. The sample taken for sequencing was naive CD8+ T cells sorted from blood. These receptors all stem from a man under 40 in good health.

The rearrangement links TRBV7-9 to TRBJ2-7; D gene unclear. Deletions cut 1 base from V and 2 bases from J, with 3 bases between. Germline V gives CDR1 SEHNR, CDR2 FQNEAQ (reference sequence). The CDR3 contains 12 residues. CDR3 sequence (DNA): TGTGCCAGCAGCTTAGAGGCCTACGAGCAGTACTTC. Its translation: CASSLEAYEQYF.

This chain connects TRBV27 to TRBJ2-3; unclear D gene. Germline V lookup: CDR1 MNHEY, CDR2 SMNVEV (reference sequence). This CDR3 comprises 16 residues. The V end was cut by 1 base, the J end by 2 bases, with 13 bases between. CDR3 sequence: CASSLLGERDTDTQYF. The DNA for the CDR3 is TGTGCCAGCAGTTTATTGGGCGAACGCGACACAGATACGCAGTATTTT.

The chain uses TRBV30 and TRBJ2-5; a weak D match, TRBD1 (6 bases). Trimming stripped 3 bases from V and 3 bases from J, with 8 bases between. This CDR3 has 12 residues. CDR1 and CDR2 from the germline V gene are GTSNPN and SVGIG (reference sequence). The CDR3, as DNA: TGTGCCTGGAGGGGGGCGGAAGAGACCCAGTACTTC. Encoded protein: CAWRGAEETQYF.

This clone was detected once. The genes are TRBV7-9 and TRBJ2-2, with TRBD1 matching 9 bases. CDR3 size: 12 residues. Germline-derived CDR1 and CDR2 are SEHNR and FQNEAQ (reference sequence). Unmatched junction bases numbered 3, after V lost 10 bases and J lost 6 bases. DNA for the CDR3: TGTGCCATAAGACAGGGGGCCGGGGAGCTGTTTTTT. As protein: CAIRQGAGELFF.

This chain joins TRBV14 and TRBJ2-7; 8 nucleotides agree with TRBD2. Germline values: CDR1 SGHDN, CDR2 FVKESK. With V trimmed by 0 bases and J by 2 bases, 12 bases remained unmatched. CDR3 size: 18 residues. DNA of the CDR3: TGTGCCAGCAGCCAAGAGGGTAGCGGGATAGCAAAGGCCTACGAGCAGTACTTC. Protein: CASSQEGSGIAKAYEQYF. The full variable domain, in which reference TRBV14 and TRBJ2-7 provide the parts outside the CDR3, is EAGVTQFPSHSVIEKGQTVTLRCDPISGHDNLYWYRRVMGKEIKFLLHFVKESKQDESGMPNNRFLAERTGGTYSTLKVQPAELEDSGVYFCASSQEGSGIAKAYEQYFGPGTRLTVT.

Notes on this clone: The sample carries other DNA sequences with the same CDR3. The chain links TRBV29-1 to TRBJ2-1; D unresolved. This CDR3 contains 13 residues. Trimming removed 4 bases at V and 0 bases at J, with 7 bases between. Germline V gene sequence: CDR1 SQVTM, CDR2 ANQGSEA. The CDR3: CSVVTSSYNEQFF. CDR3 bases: TGCAGCGTTGTAACGAGCTCCTACAATGAGCAGTTCTTC.

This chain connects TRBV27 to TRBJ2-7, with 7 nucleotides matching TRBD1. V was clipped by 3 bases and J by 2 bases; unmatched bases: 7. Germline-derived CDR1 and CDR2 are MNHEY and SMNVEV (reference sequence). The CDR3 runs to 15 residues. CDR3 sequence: CASSFRTGQPYEQYF. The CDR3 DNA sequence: TGTGCCAGCAGTTTCCGGACAGGCCAGCCCTACGAGCAGTACTTC.

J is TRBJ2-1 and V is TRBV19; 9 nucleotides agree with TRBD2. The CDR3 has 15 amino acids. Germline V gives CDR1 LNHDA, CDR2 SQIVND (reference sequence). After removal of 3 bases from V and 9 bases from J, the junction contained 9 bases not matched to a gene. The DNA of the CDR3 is TGTGCCAGTAGTATGATAGCGGGAGTGGATTCTGAGCAGTTCTTC. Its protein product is CASSMIAGVDSEQFF.

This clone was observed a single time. The CDR3 DNA reads TGTGCCAGCAGTCAAAGGGAGGAGGGAGCTTTCTTT. It is translated as CASSQREEGAFF. This chain links TRBV21-1 with TRBJ1-1. TRBV21-1 is recorded as a pseudogene. This CDR3 is 12 amino acids long.

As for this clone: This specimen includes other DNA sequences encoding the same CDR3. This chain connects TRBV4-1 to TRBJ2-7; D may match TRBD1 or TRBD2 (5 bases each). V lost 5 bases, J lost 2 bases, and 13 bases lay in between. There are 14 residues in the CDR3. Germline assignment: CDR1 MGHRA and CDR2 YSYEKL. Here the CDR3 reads CASSNRDGAYEQYF. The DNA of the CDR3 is TGCGCCAGCAGCAACCGGGACGGTGCCTACGAGCAGTACTTC.

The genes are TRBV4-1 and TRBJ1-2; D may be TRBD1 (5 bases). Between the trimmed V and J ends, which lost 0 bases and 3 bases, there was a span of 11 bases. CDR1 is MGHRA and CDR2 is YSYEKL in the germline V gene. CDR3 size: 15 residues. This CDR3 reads CASSQEPGLDYGYTF. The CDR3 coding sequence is TGCGCCAGCAGCCAAGAACCGGGGCTCGACTATGGCTACACCTTC.

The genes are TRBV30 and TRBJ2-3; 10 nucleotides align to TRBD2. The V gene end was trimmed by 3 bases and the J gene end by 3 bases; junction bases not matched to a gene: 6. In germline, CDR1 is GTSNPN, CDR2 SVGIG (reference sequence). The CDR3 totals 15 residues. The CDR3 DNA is TGTGCCTGGAGCCCCGGGACTAGCGAGACAGATACGCAGTATTTT. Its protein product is CAWSPGTSETDTQYF.

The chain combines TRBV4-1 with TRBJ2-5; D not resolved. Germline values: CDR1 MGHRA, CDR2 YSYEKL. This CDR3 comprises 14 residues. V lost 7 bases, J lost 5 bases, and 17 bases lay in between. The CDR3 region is CASKVAATSETQYF. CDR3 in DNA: TGCGCCAGCAAAGTGGCCGCGACCAGTGAGACCCAGTACTTC.

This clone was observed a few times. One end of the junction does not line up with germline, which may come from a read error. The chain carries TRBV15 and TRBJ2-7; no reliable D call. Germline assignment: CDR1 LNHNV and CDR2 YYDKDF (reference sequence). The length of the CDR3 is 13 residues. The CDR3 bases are TGTGCCACCAGCAGAGATCTCTCCTTCGAGCAGTACTTC. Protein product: CATSRDLSFEQYF.

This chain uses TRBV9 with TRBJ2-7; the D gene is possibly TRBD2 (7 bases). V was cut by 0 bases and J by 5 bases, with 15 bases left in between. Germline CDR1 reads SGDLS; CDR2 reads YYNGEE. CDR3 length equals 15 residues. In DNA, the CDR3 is TGTGCCAGCAGCGTAGGCGGGGGCCTTTCCGACGAGCAGTACTTC. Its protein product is CASSVGGGLSDEQYF.

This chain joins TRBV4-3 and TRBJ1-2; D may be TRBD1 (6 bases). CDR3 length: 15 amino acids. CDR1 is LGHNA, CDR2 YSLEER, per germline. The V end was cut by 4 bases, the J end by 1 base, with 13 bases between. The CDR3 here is CASSPSLDSNYGYTF. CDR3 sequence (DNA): TGCGCCAGCAGCCCAAGTCTGGACAGTAACTATGGCTACACCTTC.

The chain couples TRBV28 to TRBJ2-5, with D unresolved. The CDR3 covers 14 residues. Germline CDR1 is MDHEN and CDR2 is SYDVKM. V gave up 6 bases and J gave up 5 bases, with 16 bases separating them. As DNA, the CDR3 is TGTGCCAGCAGACCTGTTATGGCTCGGGAGACCCAGTACTTC. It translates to CASRPVMARETQYF.

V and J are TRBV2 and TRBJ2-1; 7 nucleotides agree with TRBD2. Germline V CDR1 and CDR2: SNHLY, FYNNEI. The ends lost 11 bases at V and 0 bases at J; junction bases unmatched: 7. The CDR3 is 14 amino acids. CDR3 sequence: CASLAASSYNEQFF. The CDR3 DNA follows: TGTGCCTCTCTAGCGGCAAGCTCCTACAATGAGCAGTTCTTC.

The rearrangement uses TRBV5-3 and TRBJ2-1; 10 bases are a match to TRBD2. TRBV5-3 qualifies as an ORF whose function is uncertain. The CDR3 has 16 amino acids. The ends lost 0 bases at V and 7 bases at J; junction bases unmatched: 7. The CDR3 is CARSLASLAGVNEQFF. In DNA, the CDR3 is TGTGCCAGAAGCTTGGCGTCTCTAGCGGGAGTTAATGAGCAGTTCTTC.

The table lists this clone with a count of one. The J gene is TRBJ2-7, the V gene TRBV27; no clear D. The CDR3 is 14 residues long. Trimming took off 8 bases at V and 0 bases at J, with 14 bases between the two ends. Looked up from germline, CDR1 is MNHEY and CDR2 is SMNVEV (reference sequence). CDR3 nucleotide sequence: TGTGCCAGCGGTCGGGCAAGGAGCTCCTACGAGCAGTACTTC. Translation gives CASGRARSSYEQYF.

CDR3 bases: TGTGCCAGCAGTGAGGGGGGAGCCTACGAGCAGTACTTC. Translated: CASSEGGAYEQYF. The chain combines TRBV6-1 with TRBJ2-7; tentatively, D is TRBD2 (6 bases). This CDR3 is built from 13 residues. CDR1 and CDR2 from the germline V gene are MNHNS and SASEGT. V gave up 3 bases and J gave up 2 bases, with 8 bases separating them.

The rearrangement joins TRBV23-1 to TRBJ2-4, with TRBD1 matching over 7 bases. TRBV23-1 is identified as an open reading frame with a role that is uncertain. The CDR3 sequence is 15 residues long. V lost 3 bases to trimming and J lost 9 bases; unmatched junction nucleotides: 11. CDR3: CASSQTTGDHFIQYF. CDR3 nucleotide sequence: TGCGCCAGCAGTCAGACAACAGGGGATCATTTCATTCAGTACTTC.

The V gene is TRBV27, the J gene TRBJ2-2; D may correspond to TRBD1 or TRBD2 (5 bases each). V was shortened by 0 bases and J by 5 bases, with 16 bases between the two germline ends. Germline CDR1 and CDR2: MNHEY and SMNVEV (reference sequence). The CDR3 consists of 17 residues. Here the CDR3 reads CASSLSRGSSFTGELFF. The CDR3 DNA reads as TGTGCCAGCAGTTTATCAAGGGGTTCTAGCTTTACCGGGGAGCTGTTTTTT.

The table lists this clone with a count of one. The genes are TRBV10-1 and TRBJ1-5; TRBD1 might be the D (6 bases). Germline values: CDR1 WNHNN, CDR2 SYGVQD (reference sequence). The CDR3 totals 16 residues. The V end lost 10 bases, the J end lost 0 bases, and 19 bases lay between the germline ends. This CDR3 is CAKTGQGPYSNQPQHF. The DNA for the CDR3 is TGCGCCAAGACCGGGCAGGGGCCCTATAGCAATCAGCCCCAGCATTTT.

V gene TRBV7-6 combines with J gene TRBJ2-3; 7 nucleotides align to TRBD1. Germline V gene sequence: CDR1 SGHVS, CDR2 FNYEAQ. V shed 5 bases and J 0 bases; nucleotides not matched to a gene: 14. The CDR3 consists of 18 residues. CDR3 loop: CASSPPTGTASSTDTQYF. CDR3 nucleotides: TGTGCCAGCAGCCCGCCAACCGGGACAGCATCTAGCACAGATACGCAGTATTTT.

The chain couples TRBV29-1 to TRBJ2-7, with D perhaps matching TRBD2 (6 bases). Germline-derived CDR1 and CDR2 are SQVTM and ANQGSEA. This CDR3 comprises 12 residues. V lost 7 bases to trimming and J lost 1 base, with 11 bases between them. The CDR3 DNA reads TGCAGCGCCACTGCGGGGTCCTACGAGCAGTACTTC. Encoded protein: CSATAGSYEQYF.

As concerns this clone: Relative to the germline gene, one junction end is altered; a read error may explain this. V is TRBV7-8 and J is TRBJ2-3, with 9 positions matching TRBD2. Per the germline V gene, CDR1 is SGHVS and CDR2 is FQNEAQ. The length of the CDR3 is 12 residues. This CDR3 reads CASSLDPASGKF. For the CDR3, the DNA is TGTGCCAGCAGCTTAGATCCCGCTAGCGGGAAATTT.